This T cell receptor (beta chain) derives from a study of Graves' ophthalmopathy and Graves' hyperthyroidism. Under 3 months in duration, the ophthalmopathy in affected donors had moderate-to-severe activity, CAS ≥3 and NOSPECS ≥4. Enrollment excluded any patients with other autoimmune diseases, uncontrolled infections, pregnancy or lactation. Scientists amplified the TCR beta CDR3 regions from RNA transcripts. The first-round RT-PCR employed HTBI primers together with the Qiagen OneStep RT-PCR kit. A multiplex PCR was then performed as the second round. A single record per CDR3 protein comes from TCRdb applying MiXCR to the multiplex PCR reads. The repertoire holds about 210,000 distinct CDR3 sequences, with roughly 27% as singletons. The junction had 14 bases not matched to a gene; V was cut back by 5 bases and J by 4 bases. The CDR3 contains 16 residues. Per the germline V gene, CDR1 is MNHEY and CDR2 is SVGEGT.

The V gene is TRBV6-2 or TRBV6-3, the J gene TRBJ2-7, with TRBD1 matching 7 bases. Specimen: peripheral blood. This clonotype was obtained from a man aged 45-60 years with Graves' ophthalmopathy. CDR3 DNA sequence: TGTGCCAGCAGTCAGACCCCGGGACAGCTGAAATACGAGCAGTACTTC. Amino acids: CASSQTPGQLKYEQYF.